These T cell receptor beta chains were read from a single sample in a study of graft-versus-host responses after intestinal transplantation. TCRdb keeps only in-frame clones here, not all; method: immunoSEQ multiplex PCR. Of around 45,000 clones listed, nearly 95% were seen once; the top ten hold less than 2.5%. Their cognate antigens are unknown. The material sequenced was unstimulated CD4+ T cells sorted from spleen or lymph node cells, taken before transplant. The receptors here all came from a human donor who was the organ donor for an intestinal transplant. Both conserved end residues are part of each CDR3. The D gene is left open where the match is weak. A clone size is listed for some rows: how often the clone was seen (once, few, many), or a class if it is expanded.

j_gene | d_gene | v_gene | abundance | CDR3aa | CDR3nt
TRBJ2-5 | . | TRBV19 | . | CASSMGGETQYF | TGTGCCAGTAGTATGGGGGGTGAGACCCAGTACTTC
TRBJ2-1 | TRBD2 | TRBV11-2 | . | CASSLKGGTSGNNEQFF | TGTGCCAGCAGCTTGAAGGGGGGGACTAGCGGAAACAATGAGCAGTTCTTC
TRBJ2-1 | TRBD1 | TRBV19 | . | CASSIDLYRGRGEQFF | TGTGCCAGTAGTATAGATCTATACAGGGGGCGAGGTGAGCAGTTCTTC
TRBJ2-3 | . | TRBV28 | . | CASSFSVPDTQYF | TGTGCCAGCAGTTTTTCAGTTCCAGATACGCAGTATTTT
TRBJ1-2 | TRBD1 | TRBV27 | . | CASRTGNYGYTF | TGTGCCAGCAGGACAGGGAACTATGGCTACACCTTC
TRBJ1-1 | . | TRBV6-1 | . | CASSVRAGTDTEAFF | TGTGCCAGCAGTGTAAGGGCAGGGACGGACACTGAAGCTTTCTTT
TRBJ1-1 | . | TRBV7-2 | . | CASSLRVLNTEAFF | TGTGCCAGCAGCTTGAGGGTGTTGAACACTGAAGCTTTCTTT
TRBJ2-3 | TRBD2 | TRBV6-5 | . | CASSLAGVRTDTQYF | TGTGCCAGCAGTTTAGCGGGAGTCCGCACAGATACGCAGTATTTT
TRBJ1-1 | . | TRBV7-9 | few | CASSHDRNEAFF | TGTGCCAGCAGCCACGACAGGAATGAAGCTTTCTTT
TRBJ1-2 | . | TRBV5-6 | . | CASSLTTNYGYTF | TGTGCCAGCAGCTTGACAACTAACTATGGCTACACCTTC
TRBJ2-2 | TRBD2 | TRBV18 | . | CASSPSSGTTGELFF | TGTGCCAGCTCACCATCTAGCGGGACCACCGGGGAGCTGTTTTTT
TRBJ1-1 | . | TRBV19 | . | CASSIPRGGNTEAFF | TGTGCCAGTAGTATACCGCGGGGGGGGAACACTGAAGCTTTCTTT
TRBJ2-6 | TRBD1 | TRBV19 | . | CASSSHPGQGSGANVLTF | TGTGCCAGTAGTTCACACCCGGGACAGGGATCTGGGGCCAACGTCCTGACTTTC
TRBJ2-7 | . | TRBV2 | few | CASSGSSYEQYF | TGTGCCAGCAGTGGCTCCTCCTACGAGCAGTACTTC
TRBJ1-5 | . | TRBV6-5 | . | CASSTGLYNQPQHF | TGTGCCAGCAGTACAGGATTATACAATCAGCCCCAGCATTTT
TRBJ2-1 | TRBD1 | TRBV4-3 | . | CASSQDQGAGEQFF | TGCGCCAGCAGCCAAGATCAGGGGGCGGGGGAGCAGTTCTTC
TRBJ1-4 | . | TRBV28 | . | CASSLSGATNEKLFF | TGTGCCAGCAGTTTATCCGGCGCAACTAATGAAAAACTGTTTTTT
TRBJ2-7 | TRBD1 | TRBV6-1 | . | CASSEDRGPYEQYF | TGTGCCAGCAGTGAGGACAGGGGGCCCTACGAGCAGTACTTC
TRBJ2-7 | TRBD1 | TRBV28 | . | CASSSRQGAYEQYF | TGTGCCAGCAGTAGTAGACAGGGAGCCTACGAGCAGTACTTC
TRBJ2-5 | . | TRBV27 | . | CASSLTRGGTQYF | TGTGCCAGCAGTTTAACCAGAGGGGGGACCCAGTACTTC
TRBJ2-3 | TRBD2 | TRBV5-4 | . | CASSFGTSGTYTDTQYF | TGTGCCAGCAGCTTCGGGACTAGCGGGACCTACACAGATACGCAGTATTTT
TRBJ2-7 | TRBD1 | TRBV6-6 | once | CASSYYGTGGYEQYF | TGTGCCAGCAGTTACTACGGGACAGGAGGATACGAGCAGTACTTC
TRBJ2-2 | . | TRBV12-5 | . | CASARGQNTGELFF | TGTGCTAGTGCCAGGGGACAGAACACCGGGGAGCTGTTTTTT
TRBJ2-7 | TRBD2 | TRBV10-2 | . | CASRTSSYEQYF | TGCGCCAGCCGGACTAGCTCCTACGAGCAGTACTTC
TRBJ2-3 | . | TRBV11-2 | . | CASSLPLNSGDTQYF | TGTGCCAGCAGCTTACCCTTGAATAGTGGAGATACGCAGTATTTT
TRBJ2-1 | . | TRBV1 | . | CTSSRTYGSDNEQFF | TGCACCAGCAGCCGAACTTACGGGAGCGACAATGAGCAGTTCTTC
TRBJ2-7 | . | TRBV6-5 | . | CATLMLAEMSYEQYF | TGTGCCACCTTAATGTTGGCAGAAATGAGCTACGAGCAGTACTTC
TRBJ2-7 | TRBD2 | TRBV30 | . | CACRTSGYEQYF | TGTGCCTGTAGGACTAGCGGCTACGAGCAGTACTTC
TRBJ2-3 | . | TRBV10-3 | . | CAISESGTDTQYF | TGTGCCATCAGTGAGAGCGGGACAGATACGCAGTATTTT
TRBJ1-1 | . | TRBV9 | once | CASRQALNTEAFF | TGTGCCAGCAGACAGGCCCTGAACACTGAAGCTTTCTTT
TRBJ1-5 | . | TRBV6-6 | . | CASKPLERQNQPQHF | TGTGCCAGCAAACCCCTGGAAAGGCAAAATCAGCCCCAGCATTTT
TRBJ2-5 | TRBD2 | TRBV7-3 | . | CASSRSGRGETQYF | TGTGCCAGCAGCCGTAGCGGGAGGGGAGAGACCCAGTACTTC
TRBJ1-5 | . | TRBV30 | once | CAWSVSGTQGGPQHF | TGTGCCTGGAGTGTGTCGGGAACTCAGGGAGGGCCCCAGCATTTT
TRBJ2-3 | TRBD2 | TRBV5-4 | . | CASRHTSGDTDTQYF | TGTGCCAGCAGACATACTAGCGGAGATACAGATACGCAGTATTTT
TRBJ1-2 | . | TRBV28 | . | CASSSPTEANYGYTF | TGTGCCAGCAGTTCCCCGACAGAGGCTAACTATGGCTACACCTTC
TRBJ2-7 | . | TRBV27 | . | CASRLSGQFGQYF | TGTGCCAGCAGATTGTCGGGACAATTCGGGCAGTACTTC
TRBJ1-2 | TRBD1 | TRBV28 | . | CASSFSPGTGSPYGYTF | TGTGCCAGCAGTTTTTCCCCCGGGACAGGCTCGCCCTATGGCTACACCTTC
TRBJ2-7 | TRBD1 | TRBV5-1 | once | CANSLAMGQDYEQYF | TGCGCCAACAGCTTGGCCATGGGACAGGACTACGAGCAGTACTTC
TRBJ1-4 | TRBD1 | TRBV5-1 | . | CASSLVVTGGVNEKLFF | TGCGCCAGCAGCTTGGTCGTGACAGGGGGCGTCAATGAAAAACTGTTTTTT
TRBJ2-7 | . | TRBV7-9 | . | CASSRRLSTVSGYEQYF | TGTGCCAGCAGTCGGAGGCTTAGCACCGTTTCCGGTTACGAGCAGTACTTC
TRBJ2-3 | . | TRBV6-6 | . | CASSYLDTDTQYF | TGTGCCAGCAGTTACTTGGACACAGATACGCAGTATTTT
TRBJ2-5 | TRBD2 | TRBV6-5 | . | CASTYGGGRETQYF | TGTGCCAGCACGTACGGCGGGGGACGGGAGACCCAGTACTTC
TRBJ2-1 | TRBD2 | TRBV6-1 | . | CASGKREGLYNEQFF | TGTGCCAGCGGGAAGCGGGAGGGGTTGTACAATGAGCAGTTCTTC
TRBJ2-6 | TRBD2 | TRBV27 | . | CASSKLAGVAGANVLTF | TGTGCCAGTTCAAAACTAGCGGGAGTGGCTGGGGCCAACGTCCTGACTTTC